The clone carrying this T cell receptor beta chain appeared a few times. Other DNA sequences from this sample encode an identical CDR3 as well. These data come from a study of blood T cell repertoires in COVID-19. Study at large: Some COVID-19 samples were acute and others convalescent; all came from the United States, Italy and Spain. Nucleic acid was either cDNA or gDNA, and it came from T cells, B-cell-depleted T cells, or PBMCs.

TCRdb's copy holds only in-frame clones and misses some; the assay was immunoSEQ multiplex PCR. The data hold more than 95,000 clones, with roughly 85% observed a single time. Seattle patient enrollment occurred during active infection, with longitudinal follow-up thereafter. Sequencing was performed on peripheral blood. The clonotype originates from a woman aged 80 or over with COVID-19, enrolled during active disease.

The CDR3 protein is CASSEAFNYEQYF. CDR3 nucleotide sequence: TGTGCCAGCAGTGAAGCGTTTAATTACGAGCAGTACTTC. The genes are TRBV6-1 and TRBJ2-7; D gene uncertain. The CDR3 totals 13 residues. CDR1 and CDR2 from the germline V gene are MNHNS and SASEGT. V was clipped by 0 bases and J by 4 bases, with 7 bases between them.